This T cell receptor (beta chain) was captured in a study of blood T cell repertoires in COVID-19. The sample holds a few counts of this clone. The repertoire was sequenced with immunoSEQ multiplex PCR; TCRdb's copy has only in-frame clones and lacks some. The sample has roughly 250,000 clones; 87% are singletons. The clonotype originates from a woman in her twenties or thirties with acute COVID-19. The sample consisted of PBMCs or T cells enriched from blood (not recorded which).

The CDR3 loop is CASRSGTGSGELFF. CDR3 nucleotides: TGTGCCAGCAGATCCGGGACAGGGTCCGGGGAGCTGTTTTTT. This chain joins TRBV28 and TRBJ2-2; TRBD1 matches 9 bases. CDR3 size: 14 residues. CDR1 is MDHEN and CDR2 is SYDVKM in the germline V gene. Trimming cost V 6 bases and J 6 bases; bases outside gene matches: 5.